This T cell receptor (beta chain) originates from a study of shared clonotypes between healthy human individuals. The V gene lost 1 base and the J gene lost 13 bases, with 11 bases spanning the gap. The CDR3 is made up of 13 amino acids. In germline, CDR1 is SGHAT, CDR2 FQNNGV. Libraries were prepared by immunoSEQ multiplex PCR; TCRdb keeps only in-frame clonotypes and omits some of them. The sample lists a few million clones; approximately 90% were seen once. The chain couples TRBV11-2 to TRBJ1-6; D uncertain. The sample was naive CD4+ T cells from PBMCs. Indicated subset: CD45RA+ positively selected. This receptor was identified in a man aged 18 to 29 in good health. Some clones in this sample may be carry-over from other donors' samples. The CDR3 reads CASSLAGRSPLHF. As DNA, the CDR3 is TGTGCCAGCAGCTTAGCCGGCCGTTCCCCCCTCCACTTT.